This entry features one T cell receptor (beta chain) sequence. This clone occurred once. It lacks a known antigen. Base-call qualities are not available, and no considerably larger clone is one nucleotide away. V is cut by 4 bases and J by 2 bases, and the space between the germline ends is 18 bases. From the germline V gene, CDR1 is MNHEY and CDR2 is SVGAGI. Including cysteine and phenylalanine, the CDR3 has 16 amino acids. This entry keeps only the CDR3 DNA: 48 bases, framed from base 1. The data were taken from a study of blood T cell repertoires in COVID-19 (dated by TCRdb to 2020 to 2022). At the level of the whole study: The collaborator samples originated in the United States, Italy and Spain and spanned the acute and convalescent phases of COVID-19. Where available, HLA class I and class II types were obtained from metadata supplied by the sample provider rather than from assay-based typing. The prospective study material was composed of cDNA or gDNA derived from T cells, B-cell-depleted T cells, or PBMCs. The samples were drawn from the first 160 participants of the ongoing ImmuneRACE study and from over 950 subjects provided by 6 global collaborators. The repertoires were released in a freely available public database intended as a resource for research on the immune response to SARS-CoV-2. Sample metadata almost always included a de-identified subject ID, COVID-19 status, age in years and sex. Subjects who had been exposed to COVID-19, were actively infected with it, or had recovered from it provided the deeply sampled blood TCRbeta repertoires that made up the dataset.

Enrolling through a virtual design, the prospective study's participants ranged in age from roughly 18 to 100 years and lived across roughly 24 United States geographic areas. In the prospective study, participants were assigned to cohorts based on the clinical history participants reported in a screening survey and a study questionnaire. Recovered participants in ImmuneRACE Cohort 3 were defined by two consecutive negative NP/OP PCR tests, clearance by a healthcare professional, or resolution of symptoms. In the prospective study, mobile phlebotomists collected whole blood, serum and a nasopharyngeal or oropharyngeal swab from each participant. Additional blood draws and questionnaires over an approximately 2-month period could optionally be provided by prospective study participants. Before DNA extraction, blood samples from the prospective study were shipped at room temperature or frozen. TCRbeta CDR3 regions were amplified from genomic DNA using the immunoSEQ Assay, a bias-controlled multiplex PCR. As for the authors' bioinformatics: The number of nucleated cells in each sample was estimated from the amplification of reference gene primers within the assay. To quantify the absolute abundance of each unique TCRbeta CDR3 rearrangement, sequence reads were collapsed and filtered. Productive Simpson clonality was computed per sample as the square root of Simpson's diversity index over productive rearrangements. TCRdb took this table from immuneACCESS and kept in-frame rearrangements with V and J called. Such tables lack part of the clones; where checked against another copy, unresolved V genes explain under half of the gap, and the rest is unexplained. V, J and clone size were drawn from that table, and D and trimming were deduced from the DNA. The sample table lists about 170,000 clones, under 90% of them with a count of one. Of the sample, about 12% is held by the ten largest clones.

Findings and caveats that apply to the study as a whole: The quantity of clinical and demographic metadata differed by source and by participant and was supplied without curation.

The origin of this receptor is a man between 45 and 60 years old who had recovered from COVID-19. Sequenced input: PBMCs or T cells enriched from blood (not recorded which). The V and J segments used are TRBV6-5 and TRBJ2-7; a weak D assignment points to TRBD1 (7 bases agree). The CDR3 region reads CASSSPSRGRTYEQYF. The nucleotide sequence reads as follows: TGTGCCAGCAGTTCCCCCTCCAGGGGGAGGACCTACGAGCAGTACTTC.